This TCR beta chain was observed in a study of T-cell reconstitution after alpha-beta-depleted transplantation in children. During its preparation, the TCRbeta library received unique molecular identifiers. TCRdb analysed the PCR reads with MiXCR anew, one entry per CDR3 protein. Of approximately 170,000 distinct CDR3 sequences in the sample, around 10% were seen once. V lost 5 bases, J lost 6 bases, and 10 bases stayed unmatched. This CDR3 is 15 amino acids long. The germline gives CDR1 LGHNA, CDR2 YNFKEQ. Ten or more counts support this clonotype. This rearrangement joins TRBV4-2 to TRBJ1-1, with TRBD1 matching 9 bases. This specimen consisted of PBMCs, obtained before TCRalphabeta/CD19-depleted stem cell transplant. The sequence came from a boy aged 2 to 9 with acute myeloid leukemia, due to receive a stem cell transplant. The CDR3 nucleotides read TGTGCCAGCAGCGGAACCGGGACAGGGTCGGCTGAAGCTTTCTTT. This encodes CASSGTGTGSAEAFF.